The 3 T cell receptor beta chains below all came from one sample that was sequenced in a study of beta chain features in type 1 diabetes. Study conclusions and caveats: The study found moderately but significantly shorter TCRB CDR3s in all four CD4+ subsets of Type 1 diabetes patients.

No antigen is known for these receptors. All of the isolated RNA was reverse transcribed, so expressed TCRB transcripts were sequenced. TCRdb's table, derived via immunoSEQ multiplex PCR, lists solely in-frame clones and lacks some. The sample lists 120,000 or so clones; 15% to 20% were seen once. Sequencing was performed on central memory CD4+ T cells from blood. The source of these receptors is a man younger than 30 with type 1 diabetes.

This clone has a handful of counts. The CDR3 protein is CASSAWDKSYGYTF. CDR3 coding DNA: TGTGCCAGCAGCGCCTGGGACAAATCCTATGGCTACACCTTC. The chain has TRBV2 and TRBJ1-2; D possibly corresponds to TRBD1 (6 bases). Per germline, CDR1 SNHLY and CDR2 FYNNEI. The V end lost 6 bases, the J end lost 4 bases, and 15 bases lay between the germline ends. There are 14 residues in the CDR3.

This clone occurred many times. CDR3 bases: TGTGCCATCAGTGAGGGGATCGATGAAAAACTGTTTTTT. Translated, it gives CAISEGIDEKLFF. J is TRBJ1-4 and V is TRBV10-3; D gene unclear. Trimming removed 2 bases from V and 6 bases from J, with 7 bases in between. CDR3 length: 13 amino acids. Germline values: CDR1 ENHRY, CDR2 SYGVKD.

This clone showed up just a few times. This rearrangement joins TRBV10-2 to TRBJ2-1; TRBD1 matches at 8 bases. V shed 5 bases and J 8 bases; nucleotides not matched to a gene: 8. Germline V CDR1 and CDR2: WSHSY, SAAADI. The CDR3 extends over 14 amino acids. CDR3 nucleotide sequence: TGCGCCAGCAGTAGGACAGGGAGAAGAGATGAGCAGTTCTTC. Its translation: CASSRTGRRDEQFF.